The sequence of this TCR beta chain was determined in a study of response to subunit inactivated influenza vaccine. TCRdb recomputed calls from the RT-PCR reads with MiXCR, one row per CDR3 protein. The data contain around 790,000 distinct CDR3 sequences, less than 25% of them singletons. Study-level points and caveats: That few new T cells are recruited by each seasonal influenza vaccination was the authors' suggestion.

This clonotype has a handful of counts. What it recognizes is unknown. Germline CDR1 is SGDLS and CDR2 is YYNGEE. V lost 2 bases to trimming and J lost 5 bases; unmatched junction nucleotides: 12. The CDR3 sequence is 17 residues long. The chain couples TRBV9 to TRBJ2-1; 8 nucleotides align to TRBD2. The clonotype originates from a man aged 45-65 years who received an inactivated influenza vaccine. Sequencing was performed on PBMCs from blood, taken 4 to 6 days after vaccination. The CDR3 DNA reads TGTGCCAGCAGCGTTGGGTCCGGCGGGAGGACTGACAATGAGCAGTTCTTC. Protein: CASSVGSGGRTDNEQFF.